This TCR beta chain was obtained from a study of blood T cells in healthy people across ages. General study findings and limits: Unsorted PBMC material precluded a definitive naive versus antigen-experienced comparison. Strong correlation was found linking TCR beta diversity to naive T cell percentage.

For the second PCR, which ran for 7 to 11 cycles, a sample-barcoded 5' primer and a J-beta primer mix were used. TCRdb analysed the 5' RACE reads with MiXCR anew, one entry per CDR3 protein. The sample lists about 1.8 million distinct CDR3 sequences, 49% seen once, with about 2.1% in the top ten. Each sample yielded at least 5 micrograms of PBMC total RNA. The CDR3 consists of 15 residues. To note about this clonotype: Its antigen is unknown.

The chain employs TRBV12-3 or TRBV12-4 and TRBJ2-7; D might be TRBD2 (6 bases). The DNA matches TRBJ2-4 better at its end, which makes the J call doubtful. This TCR was sampled from a woman between 35 and 50 years old in good health. Sequencing used blood. The chain's CDR3 is CASSLYERLVDIQYF. Written as DNA, the CDR3 is TGTGCCAGCAGTCTTTATGAGCGACTAGTAGACATTCAGTACTTC.